Each of the 6 T cell receptor beta chains below was sequenced from the same sample in a study of blood T cells in healthy people across ages. A J-beta primer mix and a sample-barcoded 5' primer were used in a second PCR of about 7 to 12 cycles. TCRdb called the 5' RACE reads again in MiXCR, with one record for every CDR3 protein. The sample records hundreds of thousands of distinct CDR3 sequences, under 65% being singletons. Sequenced material: blood. These receptor sequences come from a woman aged 80 or older in good health.

This clonotype was counted only a few times. A much larger clone is a single base away; this may be a read error. The CDR3 sequence: CSVDIARTYNEQYF. The CDR3 bases are TGCAGCGTTGATATTGCGCGCACCTACAATGAGCAGTACTTC. The genes are TRBV29-1 and TRBJ2-1; D is undetermined. The DNA matches TRBJ2-7 better at its end, which makes the J call doubtful. Looked up from germline, CDR1 is SQVTM and CDR2 is ANQGSEA. This CDR3 is built from 14 residues.

This clonotype was detected ten times or more. The J gene is TRBJ2-1, the V gene TRBV29-1; 8 bases align to TRBD2. Germline CDR1 and CDR2: SQVTM and ANQGSEA. J gave up 3 bases and V 0 bases, and 1 base lay outside the gene matches. CDR3 length: 14 amino acids. The CDR3 DNA follows: TGCAGCGTTGAAGAGCGGGAGGTCTACAATGAGCAGTTCTTC. Its translation is CSVEEREVYNEQFF.

This clonotype was detected many times. The chain carries TRBV25-1 and TRBJ2-3, with 7 bases fitting TRBD1. The CDR3 totals 15 residues. Per the germline V gene, CDR1 is MGHDK and CDR2 is SYGVNS. V dropped 2 bases and J dropped 2; count of bases not matched to a gene: 4. Written as DNA, the CDR3 is TGTGCCAGCAGTGAAAGGGGACAGCTCACAGATACGCAGTATTTT. Translation: CASSERGQLTDTQYF.

This clonotype was seen many times. This sequence joins TRBV6-5 and TRBJ1-5; the D gene is possibly TRBD1 (5 bases). The CDR3 spans 14 residues. Germline CDR1 MNHEY, CDR2 SVGAGI. With 11 bases removed from V and 3 bases from J, the gap between germline ends came to 17 bases. The CDR3 bases are TGTGCCCCCCCGGGACGGAGTTACAATCAGCCCCAGCATTTT. Amino acid sequence: CAPPGRSYNQPQHF.

J is TRBJ2-2 and V is TRBV5-1; D is possibly TRBD2 (5 bases). The CDR3 contains 15 residues. V lost 7 bases, J lost 1 base, and 14 bases lay in between. Germline loops: CDR1 SGHRS, CDR2 YFSETQ. The CDR3 sequence: CASGEGSENTGELFF. DNA for the CDR3: TGCGCCAGCGGTGAAGGTAGCGAGAACACCGGGGAGCTGTTTTTT.

At least ten counts were recorded for this clonotype. The V call is TRBV7-9, the J call TRBJ1-2; D is unclear. V shed 3 bases and J shed 6 bases, with 11 bases lying between them. Per germline, CDR1 SEHNR and CDR2 FQNEAQ (reference sequence). CDR3 length equals 13 residues. In nucleotides, the CDR3 is TGTGCCAGCAGCTTGGAGGCGGGGAATGGCTACACCTTC. Its translation is CASSLEAGNGYTF. Using reference TRBV7-9 and TRBJ1-2 for the parts outside the CDR3, the full variable domain is DTGVSQNPRHKITKRGQNVTFRCDPISEHNRLYWYRQTLGQGPEFLTYFQNEAQLEKSRLLSDRFSAERPKGSFSTLEIQRTEQGDSAMYLCASSLEAGNGYTFGSGTRLTVV.